This is a list of T cell receptor beta chains from one sample in a study of radiotherapy plus CTLA-4 blockade in lung cancer. The repertoire was sequenced with immunoSEQ multiplex PCR; TCRdb's copy has only in-frame clones and lacks some. The data contain some 66,000 clones, around 81% of them seen just once; the ten biggest clones take up 4%. The source was peripheral blood, collected from a patient treated with radiotherapy plus ipilimumab. The receptor source for this set is a human donor with non-small cell lung cancer who had a partial response to radiotherapy plus ipilimumab. Both conserved end residues are part of each CDR3. A D gene is named only where the DNA matches it firmly. A row's size may be missing; if present it is once, few, many or a size class.

>TRBJ2-7|-|TRBV19|TRBD1
TGTGCCAGTAGTAGGACAGGGTCCTACGAGCAGTACTTC
CASSRTGSYEQYF
>TRBJ2-7|few|TRBV6-6|TRBD1
TGTGCCAGCAGCTACGACAGGGCCTACGAGCAGTACTTC
CASSYDRAYEQYF
>TRBJ2-2|-|TRBV5-1|TRBD2
TGCGCCAGCAGCCCCGGGGGGGGCACCGGGGAGCTGTTTTTT
CASSPGGGTGELFF
>TRBJ1-1|few|TRBV29-1|TRBD1
TGCAGCGCCGGGACAGTCTTAAACACTGAAGCTTTCTTT
CSAGTVLNTEAFF
>TRBJ2-1|-|TRBV7-9|-
TGTGCCAGCAGCTTAGGAATAGGGGGCTCCTACAATGAGCAGTTCTTC
CASSLGIGGSYNEQFF
>TRBJ2-7|-|TRBV27|-
TGTGCCAGCAGGGGCCGTTACGAGCAGTACTTC
CASRGRYEQYF
>TRBJ2-6|-|TRBV7-7|-
TGTGCCAGCAGCGTCAGGATTAAGTGCCAAAGTCGGGCCAACGTCCTGACTTTC
CASSVRIKCQSRANVLTF
>TRBJ2-2|-|TRBV2|TRBD1
TGTGCCGGACAGGGGACCGGGGAGCTGTTTTTT
CAGQGTGELFF
>TRBJ2-3|-|TRBV29-1|TRBD1
TGCAGCGTTGAATTCCAGGGGGCGCAAGATACGCAGTATTTT
CSVEFQGAQDTQYF
>TRBJ2-7|-|TRBV5-1|-
TGCGCCAGCAGCGTTGACAGGACGCCGGACGAGCAGTACTTC
CASSVDRTPDEQYF
>TRBJ1-1|once|TRBV7-2|-
TGTGCCAGCAGCTTAGCCCCAACTGAAGCTTTCTTT
CASSLAPTEAFF
>TRBJ2-3|-|TRBV7-3|-
TGTGCCAGCAGCTTAGGCGGGACGGGCACAGATACGCAGTATTTT
CASSLGGTGTDTQYF
>TRBJ2-5|-|TRBV7-2|TRBD1
TGTGCCAGCAGCCAGGGACAGGGCGAGACCCAGTACTTC
CASSQGQGETQYF
>TRBJ2-7|once|TRBV9|-
TGTGCCAGCAGCGTAGATGCGGCGAGAGAGTCCTACGAGCAGTACTTC
CASSVDAARESYEQYF
>TRBJ2-7|-|TRBV28|TRBD1
TGTGCCAGCAGTTTAGGGACAGGGTCCGTCTACGAGCAGTACTTC
CASSLGTGSVYEQYF
>TRBJ2-5|-|TRBV28|TRBD1
TGTGCCAGCAGGACCGGGACAGGGGGCACAGAGACCCAGTACTTC
CASRTGTGGTETQYF
>TRBJ1-1|-|TRBV2|-
TGTGCCAGCATTCGAGGAGATGACACTGAAGCTTTCTTT
CASIRGDDTEAFF
>TRBJ2-5|-|TRBV4-2|TRBD2
TGTGCCAGCAGCCAAGGACTAGCGGGAGGGCAGGCGGAGACCCAGTACTTC
CASSQGLAGGQAETQYF
>TRBJ2-2|-|TRBV6-5|TRBD1
TGTGCCAGCAGTTTCCGGGACAGGGAATATGGCGGGGAGCTGTTTTTT
CASSFRDREYGGELFF
>TRBJ2-1|-|TRBV19|-
TGTGCCAGTTGGGCCGGGAGCACCTACAATGAGCAGTTCTTC
CASWAGSTYNEQFF
>TRBJ1-4|-|TRBV7-2|-
TGTGCCAGCAGCTTAGATACAGGGCGAAGTGAAAAACTGTTTTTT
CASSLDTGRSEKLFF
>TRBJ1-4|-|TRBV19|TRBD1
TGTGCCAGTACCCCAGGGGGACAGGGTGATGAAAAACTGTTTTTT
CASTPGGQGDEKLFF
>TRBJ1-1|-|TRBV28|-
TGTGCCAGCAGTCAGACAGTTGAAGCTTTCTTT
CASSQTVEAFF
>TRBJ1-2|-|TRBV29-1|TRBD1
TGCAGCGAAGGACAGGGCGATGGCTACACCTTC
CSEGQGDGYTF
>TRBJ2-5|-|TRBV2|-
TGTGCCAGCAGTAAGAAGCTAGGCGGGCCCCCCGGGGAGACCCAGTACTTC
CASSKKLGGPPGETQYF
>TRBJ2-5|-|TRBV9|TRBD2
TGTGCCAGCAGCGGGGGGGGTAGTACGGAGACCCAGTACTTC
CASSGGGSTETQYF